This TCR beta chain is drawn from a study of regulatory T cells in long-lasting Graves disease. There are a few counts of this clonotype. Time point reported: newly diagnosed GD, antithyroid drugs for less than 3 months. Extracted PBMC RNA gave rise to the TCR library. For TCR beta, libraries came from iRepertoire HTBI primers and Arm-PCR of CDR3 regions. TCRdb re-derived calls from the multiplex PCR reads in MiXCR, one entry per CDR3 protein. The sample gives 250,000 or so distinct CDR3 sequences, 20% of which show up once; approximately 15% is in the top ten. The CDR3 extends over 13 amino acids. Trimming pared 4 bases from V and 2 bases from J, leaving 11 bases between. The germline CDR1 and CDR2 sequences are GTSNPN and SVGIG (reference sequence).

Sequencing used peripheral blood mononuclear cells (PBMCs), obtained at new diagnosis, from a patient treated with antithyroid drugs. The receptor was isolated from a female donor with Graves disease. The chain employs TRBV30 and TRBJ1-2, with D possibly TRBD1 on 5 matching bases. CDR3 sequence reads: CAWKYRQNYGYTF. In DNA form, the CDR3 reads TGTGCCTGGAAATATAGACAGAACTATGGCTACACCTTC.